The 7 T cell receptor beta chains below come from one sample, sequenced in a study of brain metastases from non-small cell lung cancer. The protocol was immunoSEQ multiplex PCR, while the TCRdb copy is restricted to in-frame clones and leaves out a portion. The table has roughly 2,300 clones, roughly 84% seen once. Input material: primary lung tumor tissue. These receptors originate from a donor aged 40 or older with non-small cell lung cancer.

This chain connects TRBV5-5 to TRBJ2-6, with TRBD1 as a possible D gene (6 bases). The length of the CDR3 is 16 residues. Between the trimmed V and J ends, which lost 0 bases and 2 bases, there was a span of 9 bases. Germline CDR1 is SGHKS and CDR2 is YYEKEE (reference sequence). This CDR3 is CASSLDGGPGANVLTF. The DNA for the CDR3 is TGTGCCAGCAGCTTGGATGGGGGCCCTGGGGCCAACGTCCTGACTTTC.

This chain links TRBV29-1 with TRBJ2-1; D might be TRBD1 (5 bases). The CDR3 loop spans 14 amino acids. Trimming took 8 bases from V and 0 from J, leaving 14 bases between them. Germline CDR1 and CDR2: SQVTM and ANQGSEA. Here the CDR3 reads CSISRGSSYNEQFF. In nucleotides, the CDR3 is TGCAGCATTTCTAGGGGCAGCTCCTACAATGAGCAGTTCTTC.

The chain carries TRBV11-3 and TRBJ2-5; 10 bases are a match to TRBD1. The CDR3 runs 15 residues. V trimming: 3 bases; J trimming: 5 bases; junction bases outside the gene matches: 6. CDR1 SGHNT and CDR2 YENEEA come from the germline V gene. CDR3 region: CASSFMTGGGETQYF. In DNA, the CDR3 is TGTGCCAGCAGCTTTATGACAGGGGGCGGGGAGACCCAGTACTTC. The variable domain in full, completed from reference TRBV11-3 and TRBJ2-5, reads EAGVVQSPRYKIIEKKQPVAFWCNPISGHNTLYWYLQNLGQGPELLIRYENEEAVDDSQLPKDRFSAERLKGVDSTLKIQPAELGDSAVYLCASSFMTGGGETQYFGPGTRLLVL.

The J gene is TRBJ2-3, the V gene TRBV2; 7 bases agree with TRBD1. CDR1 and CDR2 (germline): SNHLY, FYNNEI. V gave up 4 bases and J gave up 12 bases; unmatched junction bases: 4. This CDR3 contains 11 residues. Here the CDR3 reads CASSVGQLQYF. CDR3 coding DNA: TGTGCCAGCAGTGTGGGACAGCTACAGTATTTT.

The CDR3 DNA follows: TGTGCCAGCAGCTTACCGCAGGGCTATAATTCACCCCTCCACTTT. It encodes CASSLPQGYNSPLHF. The rearrangement links TRBV7-2 to TRBJ1-6; D may be TRBD1 (5 bases). V lost 2 bases, J lost 3 bases, and 8 bases lay in between. The germline CDR1 and CDR2 sequences are SGHTA and FQGNSA. The CDR3 runs 15 residues.

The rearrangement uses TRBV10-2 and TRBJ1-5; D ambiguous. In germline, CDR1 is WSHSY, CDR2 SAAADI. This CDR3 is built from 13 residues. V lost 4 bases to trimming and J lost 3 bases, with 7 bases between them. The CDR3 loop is CASSGGYNQPQHF. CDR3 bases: TGCGCCAGCAGTGGAGGCTACAATCAGCCCCAGCATTTT.

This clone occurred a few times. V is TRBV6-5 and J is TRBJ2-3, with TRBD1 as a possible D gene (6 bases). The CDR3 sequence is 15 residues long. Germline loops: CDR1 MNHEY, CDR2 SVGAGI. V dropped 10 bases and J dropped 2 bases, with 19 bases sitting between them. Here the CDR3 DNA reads TGTGCCAAGGAAAAGGGGGATATGTTCACAGATACGCAGTATTTT. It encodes CAKEKGDMFTDTQYF.